One and the same sample provided the 18 T cell receptor beta chains below, sequenced in a study of T-cell reconstitution after alpha-beta-depleted transplantation in children (dated by TCRdb to about 2016). The library was prepared using PCR. The instrument was an Illumina HiSeq 2500. To normalize quantification of the TCRbeta repertoire, the TCR libraries were built with molecular barcoding that relied on unique molecular identifiers. Starting from the raw public reads, TCRdb applied fastp trimming at Q25, assembled clones with MiXCR and retained in-frame beta chains. Rows merge per CDR3 protein into single entries with the most common DNA and genes. In this sample the table shows about 110,000 distinct CDR3 sequences, about a tenth of which occur a single time. Jointly, the top ten make up 6.5% to 9.5% of the sample. Sequences were derived from PBMCs from the stem cell graft donor, sampled from the stem cell graft. The receptors originated from a human donor who donated a stem cell graft to a child with acute lymphoblastic leukemia.

This clonotype was counted between two and nine times. The chain employs TRBV20-1 and TRBJ1-2; no definite D call. The germline CDR1 and CDR2 sequences are DFQATT and SNEGSKA (reference sequence). This CDR3 spans 17 amino acids. V lost 5 bases and J 7 bases, leaving 29 bases between the germline ends. CDR3 sequence: CSARDLPSGDLLGGYTF. The CDR3 coding sequence is TGCAGTGCTCGGGATTTACCATCCGGCGATCTTTTGGGTGGCTACACCTTC.

The sample holds many counts of this clonotype. This chain links TRBV5-1 with TRBJ2-3; 12 nucleotides agree with TRBD2. The germline gives CDR1 SGHRS, CDR2 YFSETQ. Unmatched junction bases numbered 10, after V lost 4 bases and J lost 4 bases. The length of the CDR3 is 17 residues. The CDR3 DNA sequence: TGCGCCAGCAGCCCCTCTAGCGGGGGGGCCGGGGCAGATACGCAGTATTTT. Translation: CASSPSSGGAGADTQYF.

The CDR3 protein is CASSPPQGLNTEAFF. CDR3 coding DNA: TGTGCCAGCTCACCACCCCAGGGCTTGAACACTGAAGCTTTCTTT. V is TRBV18 and J is TRBJ1-1, with D tentatively TRBD1 (5 bases). The ends were cut back, 0 bases at V and 0 bases at J, with 8 bases in the middle. There are 15 residues in the CDR3. In germline, CDR1 is KGHSH, CDR2 LQKENI.

This clonotype showed up many times. The chain couples TRBV12-3 or TRBV12-4 to TRBJ2-1, with D perhaps assigned TRBD1 or TRBD2 (7 bases each). Trimming left V 6 bases short and J 7 bases short, with 19 bases between. The CDR3 runs to 15 residues. DNA of the CDR3: TGTGCCAGCAGCCTAGCAGGGGGGGCTTGGAATGAGCAGTTCTTC. This translates into CASSLAGGAWNEQFF.

This clonotype has ten or more counts. At one end, the junction sequence differs from germline, possibly due to a read error. The chain carries TRBV7-2 and TRBJ2-7; 9 nucleotides align to TRBD2. Germline V gives CDR1 SGHTA, CDR2 FQGNSA. CDR3 length: 12 residues. The CDR3 region is CASSSAGGPPIF. CDR3 in DNA: TGTGCCAGCAGCTCCGCGGGAGGGCCCCCGATCTTC.

This clonotype was picked up many times. V and J are TRBV12-5 and TRBJ2-5; weak D call: TRBD2 (5 bases). The V end was cut by 1 base, the J end by 1 base, with 16 bases between. From germline, CDR1 is LGHNT and CDR2 FRNRAP. This CDR3 is 17 amino acids long. The CDR3 region is CASGLAFPERAQETQYF. The CDR3 DNA follows: TGTGCTAGTGGTTTGGCTTTCCCGGAGAGGGCCCAAGAGACCCAGTACTTC.

The V and J genes are TRBV21-1 and TRBJ2-5; TRBD1, the D gene given by the table, was not confirmed from the DNA. TRBV21-1 is termed a pseudogene. The CDR3 length is 13 residues. The CDR3 loop is CASCDRGQETQYF. The CDR3 DNA reads TGTGCCAGCTGCGACAGGGGGCAAGAGACCCAGTACTTC.

This clonotype showed up many times. The V and J genes are TRBV11-2 and TRBJ2-7; 14 bases fit TRBD2. This CDR3 comprises 17 residues. V lost 3 bases and J lost 4; bases outside the gene matches: 8. Germline V lookup: CDR1 SGHAT, CDR2 FQNNGV. CDR3 sequence reads: CASSFGTSGRGIYEQYF. In DNA form, the CDR3 reads TGTGCCAGCAGCTTCGGGACTAGCGGGAGAGGGATATACGAGCAGTACTTC.

The J gene is TRBJ2-7, the V gene TRBV21-1; no DNA check was done on the table's D call, TRBD1. TRBV21-1 is reported as a pseudogene. The CDR3 contains 18 residues. The CDR3 sequence is CASSKAGEGQDSSYVQYF. In nucleotides, the CDR3 is TGTGCCAGCAGCAAAGCTGGGGAAGGACAGGATTCCTCCTACGTGCAGTACTTC.

This clonotype was seen repeatedly, ten times or more. The chain couples TRBV2 to TRBJ1-6, with D unresolved. The CDR3 has 16 residues. CDR1 is SNHLY, CDR2 FYNNEI, per germline. Trimming took off 0 bases at V and 4 bases at J, with 10 bases between the two ends. CDR3 protein: CASSEASVGYNSPLHF. As DNA, the CDR3 is TGTGCCAGCAGTGAAGCTAGTGTTGGGTATAATTCACCCCTCCACTTT. The complete variable domain, with remaining parts taken from reference TRBV2 and TRBJ1-6, reads EPEVTQTPSHQVTQMGQEVILRCVPISNHLYFYWYRQILGQKVEFLVSFYNNEISEKSEIFDDQFSVERPDGSNFTLKIRSTKLEDSAMYFCASSEASVGYNSPLHFGNGTRLTVT.

The sample holds many counts of this clonotype. The V gene is TRBV6-2 or TRBV6-3, the J gene TRBJ2-3, with D possibly matching TRBD2 (5 bases). CDR1 and CDR2 (germline): MNHEY, SVGEGT. Trimming removed 7 bases at V and 3 bases at J, with 20 bases between. This CDR3 has 16 residues. CDR3: CASTLTHPQRTDTQYF. In DNA, the CDR3 is TGTGCCAGCACGCTTACCCACCCCCAGCGGACAGATACGCAGTATTTT.

This clonotype occurred many times. CDR3 sequence reads: CASSQLAGAGNTIYF. DNA for the CDR3: TGTGCCAGCAGCCAATTGGCAGGGGCTGGAAACACCATATATTTT. J is TRBJ1-3 and V is TRBV3-1, with a tentative D call TRBD1 (6 bases). This CDR3 has 15 residues. Per the germline V gene, CDR1 is LGHDT and CDR2 is YNNKEL (reference sequence). Trimming shortened V by 2 bases and J by 2 bases, and 10 bases separated the two germline ends.

This clonotype has ten or more counts. V and J are TRBV6-4 and TRBJ2-1; TRBD2 aligns across 8 bases. V lost 7 bases, J lost 5 bases, and 22 bases stayed unmatched. Germline V gene data show CDR1 as MRHNA and CDR2 as SNTAGT. The CDR3 has 19 amino acids. CDR3 loop: CASKKSGGAGVVLDNEQFF. The CDR3 coding sequence is TGTGCCAGCAAAAAGTCGGGAGGGGCGGGAGTAGTACTCGACAATGAGCAGTTCTTC.

This clonotype was seen ten or more times. V gene TRBV7-2 combines with J gene TRBJ2-1; the D gene is possibly TRBD2 (6 bases). Per the germline V gene, CDR1 is SGHTA and CDR2 is FQGNSA. The germline V and J ends were trimmed by 2 bases and 1 base, with 15 bases remaining between them. CDR3 size: 17 residues. The CDR3 is CASSLSGRDRSYNEQFF. The CDR3 bases are TGTGCCAGCAGCTTATCGGGGCGGGATAGGTCCTACAATGAGCAGTTCTTC.

In this sample, this clonotype turned up many times. J is TRBJ1-2 and V is TRBV5-1; D uncertain. The V end lost 0 bases, the J end lost 7 bases, and 13 bases lay between the germline ends. Germline assignment: CDR1 SGHRS and CDR2 YFSETQ. This CDR3 is 14 amino acids long. This chain's CDR3 is CASSLDLVDAGYTF. In DNA, the CDR3 is TGCGCCAGCAGCTTGGATTTAGTAGACGCTGGCTACACCTTC.

This clonotype has a count of ten or more. The chain recombines TRBV5-1 with TRBJ2-2; the D is unclear. Per the germline V gene, CDR1 is SGHRS and CDR2 is YFSETQ. The CDR3 sequence is 14 residues long. V was pared by 0 bases and J by 6 bases, with 9 bases between. CDR3 protein: CASSLEGLAGELFF. CDR3 nucleotides: TGCGCCAGCAGCTTGGAAGGGCTCGCCGGGGAGCTGTTTTTT.

The sample holds many counts of this clonotype. The V gene is TRBV29-1, the J gene TRBJ1-2, with no clear D. The CDR3 has 13 residues. V gave up 4 bases and J gave up 0 bases, with 9 bases separating them. CDR1 and CDR2 (germline): SQVTM, ANQGSEA. CDR3 coding DNA: TGCAGCGTTGTGTCTAGAACTAACTATGGCTACACCTTC. Residues: CSVVSRTNYGYTF.

The table lists this clonotype with many counts. The rearrangement links TRBV9 to TRBJ2-1, with TRBD2 matching 11 bases. CDR1 and CDR2 from the germline V gene are SGDLS and YYNGEE. The CDR3 is made up of 18 amino acids. The V gene end was trimmed by 0 bases and the J gene end by 8 bases; junction bases not matched to a gene: 13. This chain's CDR3 is CASSVGPAGTSGSHEQFF. The CDR3 coding sequence is TGTGCCAGCAGCGTAGGCCCGGCTGGAACTAGCGGGAGCCATGAGCAGTTCTTC.